Presented here are 3 T cell receptor beta chains from one specimen sequenced in a study of shared clonotypes between healthy human individuals. Measured with immunoSEQ multiplex PCR; TCRdb has only the in-frame clones, and not every one. The data show about 560,000 clones, about 80% seen once. Input material: PBMCs. These receptors came from a middle-aged woman in good health. Some clones in this sample may be carry-over from other donors' samples.

Turning to this clone: This CDR3 is also generated by other DNA sequences in the sample. The gene calls are TRBV18 and TRBJ1-1; D is ambiguous. V was cut by 5 bases and J by 1 base, with 8 bases left in between. The CDR3 extends over 13 amino acids. The germline V gene has CDR1 KGHSH and CDR2 LQKENI. The CDR3 DNA reads as TGTGCCAGCTCATCAACACAGAACACTGAAGCTTTCTTT. It specifies CASSSTQNTEAFF.

This clone was observed a handful of times. This sample includes further DNA sequences coding for the same CDR3. The chain recombines TRBV9 with TRBJ2-5, with D perhaps TRBD2 (6 bases). Trimming pared 0 bases from V and 2 bases from J, leaving 8 bases between. The CDR3 totals 14 residues. The germline V gene encodes CDR1 SGDLS and CDR2 YYNGEE. Written as DNA, the CDR3 is TGTGCCAGCAGCGTAGGGGCGGGACAAGAGACCCAGTACTTC. The encoded protein is CASSVGAGQETQYF.

Notes on this clone: A far larger clone lies a single base away; this is likely a read error. Other DNA sequences from this sample encode an identical CDR3 as well. V and J are TRBV5-1 and TRBJ1-2; the D gene is possibly TRBD1 (5 bases). With 7 bases removed from V and 1 base from J, the gap between germline ends came to 11 bases. Germline V CDR1 and CDR2: SGHRS, YFSETQ. The CDR3 spans 13 residues. Here the CDR3 reads CASGAGDNYGYTF. The CDR3 nucleotides are TGCGCCAGCGGGGCAGGAGATAACTATGGCTACACCTTC.